This TCR beta chain was recovered during a study of blood T cell repertoires in COVID-19. Study summary: The United States, Italy and Spain provided the acute and convalescent COVID-19 samples. In each case, the material was cDNA or gDNA derived from T cells, B-cell-depleted T cells, or PBMCs.

Clones were sequenced by immunoSEQ multiplex PCR, and TCRdb holds only the in-frame ones, with some missing. The data show approximately 300,000 clones, 75% to 95% seen once. Enrolment of Seattle patients took place during active infection, and they were followed longitudinally. This receptor was obtained from a woman aged 25 to 39 with COVID-19, enrolled during active disease. Sequencing input: peripheral blood.

CDR3 region: CASSQTGNHEQYF. The CDR3 DNA sequence: TGTGCCAGCAGCCAGACAGGGAACCACGAGCAGTACTTC. The J gene is TRBJ2-7, the V gene TRBV5-6, with 7 bases fitting TRBD1. This CDR3 is 13 amino acids long. V trimming: 4 bases; J trimming: 5 bases; junction bases outside the gene matches: 6. CDR1 is SGHDT, CDR2 YYEEEE, per germline.